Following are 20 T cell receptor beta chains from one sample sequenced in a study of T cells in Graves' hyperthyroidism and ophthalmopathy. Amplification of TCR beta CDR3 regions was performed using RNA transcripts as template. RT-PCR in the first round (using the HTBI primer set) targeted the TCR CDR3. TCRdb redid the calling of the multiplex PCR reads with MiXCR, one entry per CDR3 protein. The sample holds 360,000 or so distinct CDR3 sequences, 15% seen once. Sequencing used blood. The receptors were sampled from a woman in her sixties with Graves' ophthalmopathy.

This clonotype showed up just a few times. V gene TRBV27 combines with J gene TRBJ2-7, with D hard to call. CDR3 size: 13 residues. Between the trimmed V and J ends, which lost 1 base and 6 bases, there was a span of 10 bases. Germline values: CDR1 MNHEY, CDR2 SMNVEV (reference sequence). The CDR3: CASSLLSASEQYF. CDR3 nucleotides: TGTGCCAGCAGTTTATTATCGGCCAGCGAGCAGTACTTC.

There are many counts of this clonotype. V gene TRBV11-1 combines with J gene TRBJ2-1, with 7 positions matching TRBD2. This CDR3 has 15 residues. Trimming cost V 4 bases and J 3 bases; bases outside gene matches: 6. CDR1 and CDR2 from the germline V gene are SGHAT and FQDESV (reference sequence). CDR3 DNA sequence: TGTGCCAGCAGCTCGATGAGCGGGAACTACAATGAGCAGTTCTTC. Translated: CASSSMSGNYNEQFF. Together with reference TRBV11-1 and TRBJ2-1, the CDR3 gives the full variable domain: EAEVAQSPRYKITEKSQAVAFWCDPISGHATLYWYRQILGQGPELLVQFQDESVVDDSQLPKDRFSAERLKGVDSTLKIQPAELGDSAMYLCASSSMSGNYNEQFFGPGTRLTVL.

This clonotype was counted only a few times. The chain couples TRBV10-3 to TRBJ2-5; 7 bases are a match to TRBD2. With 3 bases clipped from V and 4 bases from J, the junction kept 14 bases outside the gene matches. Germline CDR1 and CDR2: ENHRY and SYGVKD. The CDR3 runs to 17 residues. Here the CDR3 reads CAISDRRGGSRRETQYF. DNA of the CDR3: TGTGCCATCAGTGATCGCAGAGGCGGGAGTAGGCGAGAGACCCAGTACTTC.

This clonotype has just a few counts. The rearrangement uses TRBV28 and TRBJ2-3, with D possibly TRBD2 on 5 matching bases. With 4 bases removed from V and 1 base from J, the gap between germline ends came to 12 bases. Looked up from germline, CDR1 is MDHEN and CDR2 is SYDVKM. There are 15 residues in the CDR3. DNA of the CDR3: TGTGCCAGCAGTTGGACTGGCCGGGGCACAGATACGCAGTATTTT. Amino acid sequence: CASSWTGRGTDTQYF.

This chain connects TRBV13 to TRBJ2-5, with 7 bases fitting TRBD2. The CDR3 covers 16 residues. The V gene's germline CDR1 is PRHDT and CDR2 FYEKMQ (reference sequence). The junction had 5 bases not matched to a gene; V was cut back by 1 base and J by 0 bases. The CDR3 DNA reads TGTGCCAGCAGCTTAGTGGCTAGCGGAAACCAAGAGACCCAGTACTTC. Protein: CASSLVASGNQETQYF.

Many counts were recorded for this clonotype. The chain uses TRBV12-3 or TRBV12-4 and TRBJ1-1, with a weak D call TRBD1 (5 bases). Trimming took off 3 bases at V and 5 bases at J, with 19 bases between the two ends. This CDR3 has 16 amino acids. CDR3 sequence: CASSLGGVRGTTEAFF. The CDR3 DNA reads TGTGCCAGCAGTTTGGGGGGGGTAAGAGGGACGACTGAAGCTTTCTTT.

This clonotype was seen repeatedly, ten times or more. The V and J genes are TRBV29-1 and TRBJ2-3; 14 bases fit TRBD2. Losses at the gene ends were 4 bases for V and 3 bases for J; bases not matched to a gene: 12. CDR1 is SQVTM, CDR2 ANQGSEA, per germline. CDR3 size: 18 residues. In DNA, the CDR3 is TGCAGCGTTGGTCGACTAGCGGGAGGGCCGAGGGGTACAGATACGCAGTATTTT. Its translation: CSVGRLAGGPRGTDTQYF.

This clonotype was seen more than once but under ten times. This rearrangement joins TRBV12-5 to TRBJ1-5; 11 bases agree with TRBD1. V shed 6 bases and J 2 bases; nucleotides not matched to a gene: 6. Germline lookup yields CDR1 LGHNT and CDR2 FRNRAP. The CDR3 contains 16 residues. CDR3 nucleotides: TGTGCTAGTGGGGACAGGGGGCGTCGGGGCAATCAGCCCCAGCATTTT. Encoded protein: CASGDRGRRGNQPQHF.

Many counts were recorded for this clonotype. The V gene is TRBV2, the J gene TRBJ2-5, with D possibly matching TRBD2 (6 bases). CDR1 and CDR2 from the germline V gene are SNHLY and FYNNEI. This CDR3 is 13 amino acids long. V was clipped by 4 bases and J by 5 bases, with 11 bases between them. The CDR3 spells CASSVGGMETQYF. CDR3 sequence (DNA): TGTGCCAGCAGTGTTGGAGGGATGGAGACCCAGTACTTC.

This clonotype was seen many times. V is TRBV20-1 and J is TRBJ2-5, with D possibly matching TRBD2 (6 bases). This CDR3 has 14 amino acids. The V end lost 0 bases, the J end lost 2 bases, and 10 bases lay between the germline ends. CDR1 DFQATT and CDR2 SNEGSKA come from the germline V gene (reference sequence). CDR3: CSAREGGRQETQYF. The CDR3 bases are TGCAGTGCTAGAGAGGGGGGAAGGCAAGAGACCCAGTACTTC.

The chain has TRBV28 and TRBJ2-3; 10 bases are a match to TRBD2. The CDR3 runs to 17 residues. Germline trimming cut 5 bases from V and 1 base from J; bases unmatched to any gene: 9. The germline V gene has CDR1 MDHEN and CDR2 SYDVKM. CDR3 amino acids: CASSPRGLAGGTDTQYF. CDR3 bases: TGTGCCAGCAGTCCACGGGGGCTAGCGGGGGGCACAGATACGCAGTATTTT.

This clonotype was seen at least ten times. The DNA for the CDR3 is TGCGCCAGCAGTGAGTCGATATATGGGACCGTGGGGTACAATGAGCAGTTCTTC. Its protein is CASSESIYGTVGYNEQFF. The chain recombines TRBV10-1 with TRBJ2-1; either TRBD1 or TRBD2 may fit D (5 bases each). Germline V gives CDR1 WNHNN, CDR2 SYGVQD (reference sequence). The CDR3 has 18 amino acids. V shed 0 bases and J shed 4 bases, with 19 bases lying between them.

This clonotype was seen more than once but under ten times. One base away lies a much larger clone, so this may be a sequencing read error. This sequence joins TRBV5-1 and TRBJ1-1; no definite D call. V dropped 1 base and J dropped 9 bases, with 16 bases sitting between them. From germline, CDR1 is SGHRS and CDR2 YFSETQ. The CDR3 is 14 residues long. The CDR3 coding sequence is TGCGCCAGCAGCTTGACTCAGGACGTTACTAAAGCTTTCTTT. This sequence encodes CASSLTQDVTKAFF.

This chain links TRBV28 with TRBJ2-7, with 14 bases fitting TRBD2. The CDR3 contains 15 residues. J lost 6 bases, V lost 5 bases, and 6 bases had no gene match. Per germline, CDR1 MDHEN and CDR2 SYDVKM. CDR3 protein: CASSRGLAGVTEQYF. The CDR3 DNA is TGTGCCAGCAGTAGGGGACTAGCGGGAGTTACCGAGCAGTACTTC.

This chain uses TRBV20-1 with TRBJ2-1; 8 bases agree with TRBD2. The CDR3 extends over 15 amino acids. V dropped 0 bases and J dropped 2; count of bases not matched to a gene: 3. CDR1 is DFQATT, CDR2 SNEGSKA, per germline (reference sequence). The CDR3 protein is CSARDREGPYNEQFF. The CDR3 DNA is TGCAGTGCTAGAGATCGGGAGGGCCCCTACAATGAGCAGTTCTTC.

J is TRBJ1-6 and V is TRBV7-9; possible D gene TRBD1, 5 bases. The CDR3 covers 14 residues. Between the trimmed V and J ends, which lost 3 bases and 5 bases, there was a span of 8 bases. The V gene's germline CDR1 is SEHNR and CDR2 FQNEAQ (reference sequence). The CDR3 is CASSLGHNNSPLHF. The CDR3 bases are TGTGCCAGCAGCTTGGGGCATAATAATTCACCCCTCCACTTT.

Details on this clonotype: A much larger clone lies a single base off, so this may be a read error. The CDR3 region is CASSPGDPDTQYF. The CDR3 coding sequence is TGTGCCAGCTCACCAGGGGACCCAGATACGCAGTATTTT. The rearrangement uses TRBV18 and TRBJ2-3; TRBD1 or TRBD2 may be the D gene (5 bases each). Deletions cut 2 bases from V and 4 bases from J, with 7 bases between. CDR1 KGHSH and CDR2 LQKENI come from the germline V gene. The CDR3 totals 13 residues.

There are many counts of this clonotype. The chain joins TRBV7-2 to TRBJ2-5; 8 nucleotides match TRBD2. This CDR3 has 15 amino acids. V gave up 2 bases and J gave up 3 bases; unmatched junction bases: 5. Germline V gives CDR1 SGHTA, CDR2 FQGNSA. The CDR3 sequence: CASSLLSGTKETQYF. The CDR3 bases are TGTGCCAGCAGCTTACTTAGCGGGACGAAAGAGACCCAGTACTTC. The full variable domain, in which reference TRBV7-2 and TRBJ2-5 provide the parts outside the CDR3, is GAGVSQSPSNKVTEKGKDVELRCDPISGHTALYWYRQSLGQGLEFLIYFQGNSAPDKSGLPSDRFSAERTGGSVSTLTIQRTQQEDSAVYLCASSLLSGTKETQYFGPGTRLLVL.

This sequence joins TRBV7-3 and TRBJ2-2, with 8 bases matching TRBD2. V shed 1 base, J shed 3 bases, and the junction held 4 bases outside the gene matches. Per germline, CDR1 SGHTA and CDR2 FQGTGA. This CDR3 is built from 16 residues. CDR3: CASSLRVREDTGELFF. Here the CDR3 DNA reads TGTGCCAGCAGCTTAAGGGTGCGGGAGGACACCGGGGAGCTGTTTTTT.

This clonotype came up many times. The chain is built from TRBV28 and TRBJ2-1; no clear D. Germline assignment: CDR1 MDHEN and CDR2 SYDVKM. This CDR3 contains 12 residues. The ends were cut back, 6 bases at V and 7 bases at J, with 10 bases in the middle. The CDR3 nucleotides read TGTGCCAGCAGCCGCCTTTTAAATGAGCAGTTCTTC. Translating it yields CASSRLLNEQFF.